The present entry profiles one T cell receptor (beta chain) with its context. The antigen is not known. The sample comes from a study of blood T cells in healthy people across ages. Overall study: The capture of about one barcoded beta molecule per two T cells was achieved by template switching. Study-wide findings and caveats: Comparison with aged donors showed that long-lived donors had more naive CD4+ cells and higher diversity.

Trimming took 0 bases from V and 3 from J, leaving 9 bases between them. CDR3 length: 15 residues. Looked up from germline, CDR1 is LGHNA and CDR2 is YNFKEQ. Each sample had at least 6 million PBMCs isolated. A J-beta primer mix and a sample-barcoded 5' primer were used in a second PCR of about 7 to 12 cycles. Tags on each cDNA molecule came from a template-switch adaptor with 12 random nucleotides. One entry per CDR3 protein results from TCRdb running MiXCR on the 5' RACE reads. The table lists 700,000 or so distinct CDR3 sequences, approximately 40% of them singletons. The rearrangement uses TRBV4-2 and TRBJ1-3; a possible D gene is TRBD1 (5 bases). The TCR originated in a man older than 75 in good health. The sequenced sample was blood. This CDR3 reads CASSQDYGGGNTIYF. In nucleotides, the CDR3 is TGTGCCAGCAGCCAAGATTACGGGGGTGGAAACACCATATATTTT.